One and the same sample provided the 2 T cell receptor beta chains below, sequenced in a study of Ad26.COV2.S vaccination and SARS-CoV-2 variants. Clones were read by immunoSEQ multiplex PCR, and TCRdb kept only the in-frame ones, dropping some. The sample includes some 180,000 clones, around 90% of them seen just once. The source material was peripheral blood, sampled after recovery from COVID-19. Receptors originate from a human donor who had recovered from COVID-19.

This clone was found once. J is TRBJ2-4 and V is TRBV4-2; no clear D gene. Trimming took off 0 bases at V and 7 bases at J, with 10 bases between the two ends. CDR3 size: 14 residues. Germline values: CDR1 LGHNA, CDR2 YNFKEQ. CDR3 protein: CASSQDGFGNIQYF. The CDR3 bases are TGTGCCAGCAGCCAAGATGGGTTTGGGAACATTCAGTACTTC.

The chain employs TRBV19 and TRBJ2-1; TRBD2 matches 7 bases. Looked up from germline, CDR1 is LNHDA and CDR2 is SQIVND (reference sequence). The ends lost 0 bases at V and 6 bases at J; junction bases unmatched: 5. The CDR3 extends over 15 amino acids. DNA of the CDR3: TGTGCCAGTAGTATAGATCTGGGGAGGGTCAATGAGCAGTTCTTC. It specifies CASSIDLGRVNEQFF.